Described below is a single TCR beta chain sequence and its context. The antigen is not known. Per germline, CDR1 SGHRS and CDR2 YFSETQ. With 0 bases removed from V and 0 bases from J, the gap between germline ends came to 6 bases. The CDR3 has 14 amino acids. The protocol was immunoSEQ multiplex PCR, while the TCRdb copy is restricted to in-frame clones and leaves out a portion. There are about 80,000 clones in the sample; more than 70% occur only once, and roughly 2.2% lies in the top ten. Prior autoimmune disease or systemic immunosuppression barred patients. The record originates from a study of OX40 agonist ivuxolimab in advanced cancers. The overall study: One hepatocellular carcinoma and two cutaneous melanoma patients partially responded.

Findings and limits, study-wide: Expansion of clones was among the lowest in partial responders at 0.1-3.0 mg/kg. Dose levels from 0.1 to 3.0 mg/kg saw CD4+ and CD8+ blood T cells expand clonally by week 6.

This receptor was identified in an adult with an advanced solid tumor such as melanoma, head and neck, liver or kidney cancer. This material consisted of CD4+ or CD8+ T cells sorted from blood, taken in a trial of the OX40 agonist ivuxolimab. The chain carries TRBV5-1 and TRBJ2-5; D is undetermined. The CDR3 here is CASSLDLYQETQYF. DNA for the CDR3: TGCGCCAGCAGCTTGGATCTGTACCAAGAGACCCAGTACTTC.